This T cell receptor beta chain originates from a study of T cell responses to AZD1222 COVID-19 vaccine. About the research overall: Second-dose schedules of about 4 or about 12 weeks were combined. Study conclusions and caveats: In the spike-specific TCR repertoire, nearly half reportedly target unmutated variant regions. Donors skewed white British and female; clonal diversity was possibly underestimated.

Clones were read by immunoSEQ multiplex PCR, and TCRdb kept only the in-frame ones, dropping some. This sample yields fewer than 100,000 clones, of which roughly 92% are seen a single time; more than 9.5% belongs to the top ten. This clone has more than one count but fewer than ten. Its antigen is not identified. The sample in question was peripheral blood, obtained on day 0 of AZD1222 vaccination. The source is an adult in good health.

In nucleotides, the CDR3 is TGTGCCAGTACCCCGGGGGGGACAGGGATCTCCTACGAGCAGTACTTC. Translated, it gives CASTPGGTGISYEQYF. The chain carries TRBV19 and TRBJ2-7; tentative D call: TRBD1 (9 bases). The V gene's germline CDR1 is LNHDA and CDR2 SQIVND (reference sequence). Trimming took off 7 bases at V and 0 bases at J, with 19 bases between the two ends. This CDR3 region has 16 residues.